The next 16 T cell receptor beta chains were all read from a single sample in a study of a mutant IDH1 vaccine in newly diagnosed glioma. Assay used: immunoSEQ multiplex PCR; TCRdb lists only in-frame clones, some missing. The table shows 25,000 or so clones, with approximately 84% occurring only once. Sample time point: week 47, end of study. What each vaccine dose contained was 300 ug of mutant IDH1 20-mer peptide, accompanied by topical imiquimod. For these receptors, no antigen is known. Source: PBMCs, taken from a glioma patient whose treatment included an IDH1 peptide vaccine. The source of these receptors is a man aged 35-49 years with glioma.

This clone has more than one count but fewer than ten. The CDR3 loop is CASIPWGSYTF. In nucleotides, the CDR3 is TGTGCCAGCATCCCTTGGGGGAGCTACACCTTC. V is TRBV6-1 and J is TRBJ1-2; D might be TRBD1 (5 bases). In germline, CDR1 is MNHNS, CDR2 SASEGT. The V gene lost 7 bases and the J gene lost 9 bases, with 12 bases spanning the gap. The CDR3 covers 11 residues.

This chain connects TRBV18 to TRBJ2-3; D is uncertain. Trimming stripped 0 bases from V and 0 bases from J, with 13 bases between. The length of the CDR3 is 17 residues. Germline lookup yields CDR1 KGHSH and CDR2 LQKENI. The CDR3 here is CASSPPGIFSSTDTQYF. As DNA, the CDR3 is TGTGCCAGCTCACCACCTGGCATCTTTTCTAGCACAGATACGCAGTATTTT.

V usage is TRBV19 and J usage is TRBJ1-2; D remains ambiguous. Germline V CDR1 and CDR2: LNHDA, SQIVND (reference sequence). The CDR3 is made up of 11 amino acids. The CDR3 region is CACGPNYGYTF. The DNA for the CDR3 is TGTGCTTGCGGCCCAAACTATGGCTACACCTTC.

This clone has just one count. This chain links TRBV6-5 with TRBJ2-2; weak D call: TRBD2 (6 bases). The CDR3 runs 14 residues. The V and J ends lost 0 bases and 5 bases respectively, with 7 bases between them. The V gene's germline CDR1 is MNHEY and CDR2 SVGAGI. The CDR3 region has the DNA TGTGCCAGCAGTTACTCCGGACTAACCGGGGAGCTGTTTTTT. Amino acids: CASSYSGLTGELFF.

Here the CDR3 DNA reads TGTGCCAGCAGCTACAGACGAGCGGGAGAGAAGCAGTATTTT. Amino acid sequence: CASSYRRAGEKQYF. The chain recombines TRBV11-2 with TRBJ2-3, with 8 bases matching TRBD2. V lost 4 bases and J lost 11; bases outside the gene matches: 11. CDR1 and CDR2 from the germline V gene are SGHAT and FQNNGV. CDR3 length: 14 amino acids.

This chain uses TRBV2 with TRBJ2-1; 14 bases map to TRBD2. V lost 11 bases to trimming and J lost 10 bases; unmatched junction nucleotides: 4. The CDR3 has 12 residues. The germline CDR1 and CDR2 sequences are SNHLY and FYNNEI. Here the CDR3 reads CAGGLAGVEQFF. The CDR3 coding sequence is TGTGCCGGGGGACTAGCGGGAGTGGAGCAGTTCTTC.

The CDR3 DNA follows: TGTGCCACCAGCGTTCGACTAGCGGGAGCCGGGGAGCTGTTTTTT. Amino acid sequence: CATSVRLAGAGELFF. The chain links TRBV15 to TRBJ2-2; 12 nucleotides match TRBD2. The V and J ends lost 5 bases and 6 bases, in that order; junction bases with no gene match: 4. Germline CDR1 and CDR2: LNHNV and YYDKDF (reference sequence). The CDR3 is 15 amino acids.

This chain links TRBV5-1 with TRBJ2-5; 10 nucleotides agree with TRBD1. CDR1 and CDR2 from the germline V gene are SGHRS and YFSETQ. The ends lost 5 bases at V and 4 bases at J; junction bases unmatched: 8. The CDR3 contains 15 residues. The CDR3 sequence is CASRKGQGGGETQYF. The CDR3 bases are TGCGCCAGCAGGAAAGGACAGGGGGGCGGAGAGACCCAGTACTTC.

Only one count was recorded for this clone. This chain uses TRBV5-5 with TRBJ1-4; TRBD1 might be the D (5 bases). V dropped 0 bases and J dropped 8 bases, with 8 bases sitting between them. Germline V gene sequence: CDR1 SGHKS, CDR2 YYEKEE (reference sequence). This CDR3 is 13 amino acids long. The CDR3 sequence is CASSLGGGEKLFF. Written as DNA, the CDR3 is TGTGCCAGCAGCTTGGGTGGGGGAGAAAAACTGTTTTTT.

The chain uses TRBV11-2 and TRBJ2-2; no reliable D call. The CDR3 is 13 residues long. The V end lost 8 bases, the J end lost 5 bases, and 12 bases lay between the germline ends. The V gene's germline CDR1 is SGHAT and CDR2 FQNNGV. CDR3 DNA: TGTGCCAGCCATCCCATCCTGACCGGGGAGCTGTTTTTT. It encodes CASHPILTGELFF.

This clone was observed once. This chain connects TRBV5-1 to TRBJ2-7, with D possibly being TRBD1 (5 bases). Germline V gene lookup returns CDR1 SGHRS and CDR2 YFSETQ. The V gene lost 6 bases and the J gene lost 0 bases, with 10 bases spanning the gap. CDR3 length: 13 amino acids. The DNA for the CDR3 is TGCGCCAGCACGGACATCCCCTCCTACGAGCAGTACTTC. It is translated as CASTDIPSYEQYF.

The genes are TRBV15 and TRBJ2-6; no definite D call. The CDR3 totals 16 residues. Germline loops: CDR1 LNHNV, CDR2 YYDKDF (reference sequence). The V gene lost 4 bases and the J gene lost 2 bases, with 12 bases spanning the gap. This chain's CDR3 is CATSTLRKAGANVLTF. CDR3 nucleotides: TGTGCCACCAGCACGCTTCGGAAGGCTGGGGCCAACGTCCTGACTTTC.

A few counts support this clone. The CDR3 coding sequence is TGTGCCAGTAGAATCAGGGGGCGGACAAACATTCAGTACTTC. This sequence encodes CASRIRGRTNIQYF. V usage is TRBV19 and J usage is TRBJ2-4; 8 nucleotides line up with TRBD1. CDR3 length equals 14 residues. The junction had 7 bases not matched to a gene; V was cut back by 6 bases and J by 6 bases. The germline V gene encodes CDR1 LNHDA and CDR2 SQIVND (reference sequence).

This clone was detected only a few times. The J gene is TRBJ2-2, the V gene TRBV7-3, with TRBD2 matching over 7 bases. The length of the CDR3 is 14 residues. Germline CDR1 SGHTA, CDR2 FQGTGA. Trimming took 7 bases from V and 5 from J; bases not matched to a gene: 7. The CDR3 sequence is CASTLRRGTGELFF. The DNA of the CDR3 is TGTGCCAGCACTCTGAGGCGGGGGACCGGGGAGCTGTTTTTT. The whole variable domain, remainder taken from reference TRBV7-3 and TRBJ2-2, is GAGVSQTPSNKVTEKGKYVELRCDPISGHTALYWYRQSLGQGPEFLIYFQGTGAADDSGLPNDRFFAVRPEGSVSTLKIQRTERGDSAVYLCASTLRRGTGELFFGEGSRLTVL.

The V gene is TRBV6-5, the J gene TRBJ1-5; D is ambiguous. V lost 6 bases and J lost 1, with 10 bases in between. Looked up from germline, CDR1 is MNHEY and CDR2 is SVGAGI. The CDR3 is 14 residues long. The CDR3 loop reads CASSYLGSNQPQHF. CDR3 in DNA: TGTGCCAGCAGCTATTTGGGAAGCAATCAGCCCCAGCATTTT.

This clone was picked up one time. The J gene is TRBJ2-1, the V gene TRBV7-2; D unresolved. Germline CDR1 and CDR2: SGHTA and FQGNSA. The CDR3 has 12 residues. V was clipped by 7 bases and J by 6 bases, with 10 bases between them. Written as DNA, the CDR3 is TGTGCCAGCACCCCTCGGATCAATGAGCAGTTCTTC. This sequence encodes CASTPRINEQFF.